Listed here are 2 T cell receptor beta chains from one sample, sequenced in a study of T cell repertoires in cytomegalovirus infection. MiXCR, applied by TCRdb to the reads, yields one record per CDR3 protein. In the table there are 290,000 or so distinct CDR3 sequences, approximately 10% of which are singletons. Sample: PBMCs. The receptors here all came from a human donor in good health (CMV status not recorded). Some clones in this sample may be carry-over from other donors' samples.

The chain combines TRBV18 with TRBJ1-1, with D unresolved. The V gene's germline CDR1 is KGHSH and CDR2 LQKENI. There are 16 residues in the CDR3. Between the trimmed V and J ends, which lost 3 bases and 2 bases, there was a span of 16 bases. The CDR3 here is CASSPGLPLSNTEAFF. In DNA, the CDR3 is TGTGCCAGCTCACCGGGCCTCCCTCTATCCAACACTGAAGCTTTCTTT.

This clonotype has at least ten counts. This chain joins TRBV20-1 and TRBJ1-6; 9 bases are a match to TRBD1. The CDR3 length is 13 residues. Germline CDR1 reads DFQATT; CDR2 reads SNEGSKA (reference sequence). With V trimmed by 5 bases and J by 7 bases, 3 bases remained unmatched. CDR3 bases: TGCAGTGCTGGGACAGGGCCAAATTCACCCCTCCACTTT. Amino acids: CSAGTGPNSPLHF.